This TCR beta chain derives from a study of T cells in Graves' hyperthyroidism and ophthalmopathy. Study background: At the time of initial diagnosis and before any treatment, peripheral blood was collected.

The germline V and J ends were trimmed by 6 bases and 1 base, with 10 bases remaining between them. The CDR3 is 14 residues long. Per the germline V gene, CDR1 is MNHNS and CDR2 is SASEGT. General study findings and limits: Blood also held most thyroid clonotypes expanded beyond 0.001. Through a model of 13 V-J features, ophthalmopathy was separated from stable hyperthyroidism.

This clonotype has just a few counts. What it recognizes is unknown. Diagnostic decisions used clinical symptoms, serum thyroxine and TRAb, thyroid ultrasound and orbital computed tomography. Researchers took RNA transcripts and amplified the TCR beta CDR3 regions from them. First-round RT-PCR with HTBI primers amplified the TCR CDR3 region. TCRdb called the multiplex PCR reads again in MiXCR, with one record for every CDR3 protein. The sample yields around 500,000 distinct CDR3 sequences, 13% to 15% seen once. The material sequenced was blood. The clonotype comes from a woman between 40 and 50 years old with Graves' hyperthyroidism. The V gene is TRBV6-1, the J gene TRBJ2-1, with D unresolved. The CDR3 region has the DNA TGTGCCAGCAGGGTCTTAGGTTCCTACAATGAGCAGTTCTTC. The encoded protein is CASRVLGSYNEQFF.